In its sample, the clone carrying this T cell receptor beta chain was seen many times. As yet, its antigen is unknown. Germline values: CDR1 LGHDT, CDR2 YNNKEL (reference sequence). The CDR3 consists of 16 residues. Trimming removed 4 bases from V and 0 bases from J, with 16 bases in between. The diagnostic basis comprised clinical symptoms, serum thyroxine and TRAb, thyroid ultrasound and orbital computed tomography. Isolation of PBMCs was performed on about 10 ml fresh peripheral blood. This specimen belongs to a study of T cells in Graves' hyperthyroidism and ophthalmopathy. RNA transcripts were the template for amplifying TCR beta CDR3 regions. The TCR CDR3 was amplified in a first-round RT-PCR using the HTBI primer set. TCRdb re-derived calls from the multiplex PCR reads in MiXCR, one entry per CDR3 protein. The sample contains more than 250,000 distinct CDR3 sequences, roughly 15% of which appear only once.

Study-level points and caveats: The blood repertoire included most of the expanded thyroid clonotypes above 0.001. The authors' 13 V-J model separated ophthalmopathy from stable hyperthyroidism.

Input material: blood. The source is a woman aged 50 to 60 with Graves' hyperthyroidism that later progressed to Graves' ophthalmopathy. This rearrangement joins TRBV3-1 to TRBJ2-7; D is possibly TRBD1 (6 bases). The CDR3 protein is CASSLGSGALSYEQYF. CDR3 coding DNA: TGTGCCAGCAGCCTTGGGTCAGGGGCGCTCTCCTACGAGCAGTACTTC.